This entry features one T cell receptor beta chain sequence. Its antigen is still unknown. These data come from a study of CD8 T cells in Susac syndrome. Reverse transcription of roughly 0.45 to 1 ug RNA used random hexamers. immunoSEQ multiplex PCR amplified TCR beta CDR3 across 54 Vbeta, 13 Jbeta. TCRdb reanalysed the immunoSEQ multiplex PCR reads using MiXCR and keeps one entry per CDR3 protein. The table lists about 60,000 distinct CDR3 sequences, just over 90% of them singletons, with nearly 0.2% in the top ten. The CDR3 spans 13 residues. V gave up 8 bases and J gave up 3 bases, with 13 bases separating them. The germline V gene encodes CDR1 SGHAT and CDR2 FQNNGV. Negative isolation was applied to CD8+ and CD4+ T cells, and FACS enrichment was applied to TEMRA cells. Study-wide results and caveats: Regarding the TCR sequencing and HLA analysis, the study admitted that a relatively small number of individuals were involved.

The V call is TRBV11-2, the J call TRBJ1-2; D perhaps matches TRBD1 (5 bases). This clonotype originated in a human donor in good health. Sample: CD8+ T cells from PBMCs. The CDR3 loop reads CASRQTGDYGYTF. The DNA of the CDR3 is TGTGCCAGCCGACAGACTGGGGACTATGGCTACACCTTC.